This paragraph covers one T cell receptor beta chain sequence. The authors carried out high-throughput sequencing of TCR beta. They applied it to CD8+ and CD4+ T cells obtained from blood. The control participants were healthy donors, and these controls were matched with respect to both age and sex. This record comes from a study of CD8 T cells in Susac syndrome. Random hexamers were used to reverse transcribe the RNA input (about 0.5 to 1 ug). TCRdb called the immunoSEQ multiplex PCR reads again in MiXCR, with one record for every CDR3 protein. The sample lists tens of thousands of distinct CDR3 sequences; about 93% were seen once. Trimming shortened V by 6 bases and J by 4 bases, and 5 bases separated the two germline ends. CDR3 length: 12 amino acids. Germline V gene sequence: CDR1 SGDLS, CDR2 YYNGEE.

Sequences were obtained from CD8+ T cells from PBMCs. The sequence came from a human donor in good health. V and J are TRBV9 and TRBJ2-6; no definite D call. CDR3 DNA sequence: TGTGCCAGCACGGCCGGGGCCAACGTCCTGACTTTC. Amino acids: CASTAGANVLTF.